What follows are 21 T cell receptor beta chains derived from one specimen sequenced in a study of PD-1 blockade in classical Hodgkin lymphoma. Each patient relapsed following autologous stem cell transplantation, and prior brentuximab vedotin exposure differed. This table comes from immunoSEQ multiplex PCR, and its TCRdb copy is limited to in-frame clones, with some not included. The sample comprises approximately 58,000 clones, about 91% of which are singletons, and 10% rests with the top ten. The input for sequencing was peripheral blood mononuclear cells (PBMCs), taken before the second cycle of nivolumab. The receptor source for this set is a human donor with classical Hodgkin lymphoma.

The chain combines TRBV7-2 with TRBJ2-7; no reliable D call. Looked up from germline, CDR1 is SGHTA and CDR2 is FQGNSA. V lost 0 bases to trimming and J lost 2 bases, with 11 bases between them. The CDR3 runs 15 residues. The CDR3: CASSLADSPPYEQYF. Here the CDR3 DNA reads TGTGCCAGCAGCTTAGCTGACTCGCCCCCCTACGAGCAGTACTTC.

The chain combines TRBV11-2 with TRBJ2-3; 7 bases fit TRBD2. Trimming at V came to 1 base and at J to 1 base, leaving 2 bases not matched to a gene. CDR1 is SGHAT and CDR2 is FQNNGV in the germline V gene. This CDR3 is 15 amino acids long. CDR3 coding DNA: TGTGCCAGCAGCTTAGGAGGGAGGGGCACAGATACGCAGTATTTT. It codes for CASSLGGRGTDTQYF.

The CDR3: CASSTTGTASPLHF. In DNA form, the CDR3 reads TGTGCCAGCAGCACAACCGGGACCGCGTCACCCCTCCACTTT. The rearrangement uses TRBV27 and TRBJ1-6, with D tentatively TRBD1 (5 bases). CDR1 MNHEY and CDR2 SMNVEV come from the germline V gene (reference sequence). This CDR3 spans 14 amino acids. The ends were cut back, 6 bases at V and 10 bases at J, with 16 bases in the middle.

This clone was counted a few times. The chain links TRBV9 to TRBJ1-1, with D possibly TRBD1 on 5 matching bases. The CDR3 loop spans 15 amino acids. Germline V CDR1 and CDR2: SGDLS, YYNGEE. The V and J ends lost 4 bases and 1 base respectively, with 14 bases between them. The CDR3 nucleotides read TGTGCCAGCAGCCCATCCCGGGGGGGGAACACTGAAGCTTTCTTT. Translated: CASSPSRGGNTEAFF.

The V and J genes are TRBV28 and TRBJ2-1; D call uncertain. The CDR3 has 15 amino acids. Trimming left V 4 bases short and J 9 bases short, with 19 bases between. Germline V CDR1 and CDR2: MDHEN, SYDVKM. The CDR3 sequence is CASSSPGPNVGEQFF. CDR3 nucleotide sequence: TGTGCCAGCAGTTCACCAGGTCCCAATGTCGGTGAGCAGTTCTTC.

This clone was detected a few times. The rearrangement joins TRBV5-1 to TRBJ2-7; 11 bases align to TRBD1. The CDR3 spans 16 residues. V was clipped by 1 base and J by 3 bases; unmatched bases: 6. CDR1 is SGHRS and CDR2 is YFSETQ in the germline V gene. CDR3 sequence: CASSLRAGTGGYEQYF. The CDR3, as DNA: TGCGCCAGCAGCTTGCGGGCCGGGACAGGGGGCTACGAGCAGTACTTC. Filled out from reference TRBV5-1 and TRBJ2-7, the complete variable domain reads KAGVTQTPRYLIKTRGQQVTLSCSPISGHRSVSWYQQTPGQGLQFLFEYFSETQRNKGNFPGRFSGRQFSNSRSEMNVSTLELGDSALYLCASSLRAGTGGYEQYFGPGTRLTVT.

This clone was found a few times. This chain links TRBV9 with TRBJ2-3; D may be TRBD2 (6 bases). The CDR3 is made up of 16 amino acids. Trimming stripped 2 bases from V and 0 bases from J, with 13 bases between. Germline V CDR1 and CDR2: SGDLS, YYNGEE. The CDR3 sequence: CASSVASVSSTDTQYF. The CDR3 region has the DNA TGTGCCAGCAGCGTGGCTAGCGTTTCTAGCACAGATACGCAGTATTTT.

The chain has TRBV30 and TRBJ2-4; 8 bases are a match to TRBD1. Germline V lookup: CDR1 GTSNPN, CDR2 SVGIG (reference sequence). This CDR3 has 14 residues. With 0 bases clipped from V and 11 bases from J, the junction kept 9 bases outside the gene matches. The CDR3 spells CAWSVSGQGYFQYF. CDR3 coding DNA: TGTGCCTGGAGTGTATCTGGACAGGGTTACTTTCAGTACTTC.

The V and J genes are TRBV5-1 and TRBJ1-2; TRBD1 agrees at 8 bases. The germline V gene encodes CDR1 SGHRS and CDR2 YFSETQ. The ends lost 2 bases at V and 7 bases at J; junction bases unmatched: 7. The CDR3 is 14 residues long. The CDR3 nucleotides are TGCGCCAGCAGCTTCGAGCAGGGGGCTTTTGGCTACACCTTC. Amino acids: CASSFEQGAFGYTF.

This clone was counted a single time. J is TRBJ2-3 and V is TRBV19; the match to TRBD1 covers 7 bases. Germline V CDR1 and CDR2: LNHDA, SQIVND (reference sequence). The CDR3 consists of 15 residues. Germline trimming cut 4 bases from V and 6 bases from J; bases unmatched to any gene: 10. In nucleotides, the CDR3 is TGTGCCAGTAGTACCCGACAGGGAGTAGGGGATACGCAGTATTTT. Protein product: CASSTRQGVGDTQYF. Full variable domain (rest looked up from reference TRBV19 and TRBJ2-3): DGGITQSPKYLFRKEGQNVTLSCEQNLNHDAMYWYRQDPGQGLRLIYYSQIVNDFQKGDIAEGYSVSREKKESFPLTVTSAQKNPTAFYLCASSTRQGVGDTQYFGPGTRLTVL.

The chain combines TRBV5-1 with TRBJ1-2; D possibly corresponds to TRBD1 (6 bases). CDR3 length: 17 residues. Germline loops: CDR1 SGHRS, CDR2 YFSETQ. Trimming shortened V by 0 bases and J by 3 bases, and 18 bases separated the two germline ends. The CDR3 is CASSLGGRREQDYGYTF. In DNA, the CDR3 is TGCGCCAGCAGCTTGGGGGGGCGCAGGGAGCAGGACTATGGCTACACCTTC.

The CDR3: CASRRGQQVPEKLFF. The DNA for the CDR3 is TGTGCCAGCAGAAGGGGCCAACAGGTTCCAGAAAAACTGTTTTTT. The chain is built from TRBV28 and TRBJ1-4; tentatively, D is TRBD1 (5 bases). The CDR3 runs to 15 residues. Trimming left V 6 bases short and J 8 bases short, with 19 bases between. CDR1 MDHEN and CDR2 SYDVKM come from the germline V gene.

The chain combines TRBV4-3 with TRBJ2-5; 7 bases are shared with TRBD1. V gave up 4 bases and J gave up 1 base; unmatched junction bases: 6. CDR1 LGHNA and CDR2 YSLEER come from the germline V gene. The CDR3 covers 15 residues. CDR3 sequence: CASSRSRDSQETQYF. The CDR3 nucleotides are TGCGCCAGCAGCCGAAGTCGGGACAGCCAAGAGACCCAGTACTTC.

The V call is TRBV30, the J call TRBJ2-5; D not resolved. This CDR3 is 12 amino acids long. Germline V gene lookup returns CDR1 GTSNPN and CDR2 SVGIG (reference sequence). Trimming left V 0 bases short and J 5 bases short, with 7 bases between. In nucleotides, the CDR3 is TGTGCCTGGAGTGTACCCAAGGAGACCCAGTACTTC. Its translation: CAWSVPKETQYF.

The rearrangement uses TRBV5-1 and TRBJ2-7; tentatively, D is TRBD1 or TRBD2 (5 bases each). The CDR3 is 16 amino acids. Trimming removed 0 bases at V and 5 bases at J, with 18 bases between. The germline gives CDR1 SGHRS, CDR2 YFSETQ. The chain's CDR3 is CASSLAIGVRVDEQYF. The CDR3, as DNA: TGCGCCAGCAGCTTGGCCATCGGGGTCAGGGTTGACGAGCAGTACTTC.

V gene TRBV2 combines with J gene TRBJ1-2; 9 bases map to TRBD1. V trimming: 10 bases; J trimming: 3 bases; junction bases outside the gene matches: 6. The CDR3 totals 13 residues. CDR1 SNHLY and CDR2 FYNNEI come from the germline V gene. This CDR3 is CANPTGGHYGYTF. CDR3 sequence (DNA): TGTGCCAACCCGACAGGGGGACACTATGGCTACACCTTC.

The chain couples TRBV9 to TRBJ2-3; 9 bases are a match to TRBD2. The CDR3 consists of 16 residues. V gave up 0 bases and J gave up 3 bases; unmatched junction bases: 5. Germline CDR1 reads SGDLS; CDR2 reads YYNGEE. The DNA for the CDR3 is TGTGCCAGCAGCGTAGACCAAGCGGGGGGAACAGATACGCAGTATTTT. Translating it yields CASSVDQAGGTDTQYF.

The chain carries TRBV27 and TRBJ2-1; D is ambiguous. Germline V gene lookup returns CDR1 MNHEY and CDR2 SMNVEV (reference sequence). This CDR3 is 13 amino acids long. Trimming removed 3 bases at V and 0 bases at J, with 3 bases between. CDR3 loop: CASSLDSYNEQFF. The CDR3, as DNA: TGTGCCAGCAGTTTGGACTCCTACAATGAGCAGTTCTTC.

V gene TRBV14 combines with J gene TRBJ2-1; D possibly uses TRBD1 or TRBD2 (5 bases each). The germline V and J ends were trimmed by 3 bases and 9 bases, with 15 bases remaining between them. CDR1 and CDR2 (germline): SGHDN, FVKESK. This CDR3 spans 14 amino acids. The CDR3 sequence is CASSQTGRQAEQFF. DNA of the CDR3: TGTGCCAGCAGCCAGACGGGACGGCAAGCTGAGCAGTTCTTC.

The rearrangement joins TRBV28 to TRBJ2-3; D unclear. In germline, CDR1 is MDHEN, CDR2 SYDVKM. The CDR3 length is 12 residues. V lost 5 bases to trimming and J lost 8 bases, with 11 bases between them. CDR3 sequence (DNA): TGTGCCAGCAGTCCGGATCGACGTACGCAGTATTTT. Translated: CASSPDRRTQYF.

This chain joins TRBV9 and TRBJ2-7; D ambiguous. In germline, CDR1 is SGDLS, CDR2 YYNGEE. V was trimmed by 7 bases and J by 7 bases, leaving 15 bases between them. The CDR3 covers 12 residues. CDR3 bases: TGTGCCAGCGGGGTCGGGTTTGGGGAGCAGTACTTC. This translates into CASGVGFGEQYF.